Listed below are T cell receptor beta chains from one sample, sequenced in a study of shared clonotypes between healthy human individuals. Clones were sequenced by immunoSEQ multiplex PCR, and TCRdb holds only the in-frame ones, with some missing. Of more than 2,000,000 clones in the sample, roughly nine tenths are singletons; the top ten hold 0.11% to 0.15%. The sample comprised naive CD4+ T cells sorted from blood. These receptors all stem from a man aged 18 to 35 in good health. The CDR3 runs from the conserved cysteine through the conserved F or W. Each record gives: D gene, V gene, clone size, J gene, CDR3 protein, CDR3 DNA. A D gene is named only where the DNA matches it firmly. Size tells how often a clone was seen (once, few, many) or the class of an expanded clone, and some rows leave it out.

D gene: TRBD2; V gene: TRBV6-5; clone size: NA; J gene: TRBJ2-7; CDR3 protein: CASRASGTYEQYF; CDR3 DNA: TGTGCCAGCAGAGCTAGCGGAACCTACGAGCAGTACTTC
D gene: NA; V gene: TRBV6-9; clone size: once; J gene: TRBJ1-2; CDR3 protein: CASRRQAKWGYTF; CDR3 DNA: TGTGCCAGCAGAAGACAGGCTAAGTGGGGCTACACCTTC
D gene: NA; V gene: TRBV12-5; clone size: NA; J gene: TRBJ2-7; CDR3 protein: CASGRWGYDEQYF; CDR3 DNA: TGTGCTAGTGGTAGGTGGGGGTATGACGAGCAGTACTTC
D gene: NA; V gene: TRBV14; clone size: NA; J gene: TRBJ2-7; CDR3 protein: CASSSQTGPYEQYF; CDR3 DNA: TGTGCCAGCAGCTCGCAGACAGGACCCTACGAGCAGTACTTC
D gene: NA; V gene: TRBV29-1; clone size: NA; J gene: TRBJ1-6; CDR3 protein: CSVSDGSSYNSPLHF; CDR3 DNA: TGCAGCGTTTCGGACGGGAGCTCCTATAATTCACCCCTCCACTTT
D gene: NA; V gene: TRBV30; clone size: NA; J gene: TRBJ1-2; CDR3 protein: CAWSGGKFAGTDYGYTF; CDR3 DNA: TGTGCCTGGAGTGGAGGGAAATTTGCTGGGACGGACTATGGCTACACCTTC
D gene: NA; V gene: TRBV5-4; clone size: NA; J gene: TRBJ2-3; CDR3 protein: CASSSRTSTDTQYF; CDR3 DNA: TGTGCCAGCAGCTCCAGGACTAGCACAGATACGCAGTATTTT
D gene: NA; V gene: TRBV27; clone size: NA; J gene: TRBJ1-3; CDR3 protein: CASSTLTAGNTIYF; CDR3 DNA: TGTGCCAGCAGCACCTTAACCGCTGGAAACACCATATATTTT
D gene: NA; V gene: TRBV6-6; clone size: NA; J gene: TRBJ1-1; CDR3 protein: CASSYSPDTEAFF; CDR3 DNA: TGTGCCAGCAGTTATTCACCCGACACTGAAGCTTTCTTT
D gene: NA; V gene: TRBV5-4; clone size: NA; J gene: TRBJ1-6; CDR3 protein: CASSLGQYNSPLHF; CDR3 DNA: TGTGCCAGCAGCTTGGGACAGTATAATTCACCCCTCCACTTT
D gene: TRBD2; V gene: TRBV30; clone size: NA; J gene: TRBJ2-1; CDR3 protein: CAWSVLAGAYNEQFF; CDR3 DNA: TGTGCCTGGAGTGTACTAGCGGGGGCCTACAATGAGCAGTTCTTC
D gene: NA; V gene: TRBV11-3; clone size: NA; J gene: TRBJ2-1; CDR3 protein: CASSSHGGDYNEQFF; CDR3 DNA: TGTGCCAGCAGCTCCCACGGTGGAGACTACAATGAGCAGTTCTTC
D gene: NA; V gene: TRBV6-6; clone size: once; J gene: TRBJ1-4; CDR3 protein: CASSYPGGGDEKLFF; CDR3 DNA: TGTGCCAGCAGTTACCCCGGGGGGGGAGATGAAAAACTGTTTTTT
D gene: TRBD1; V gene: TRBV9; clone size: NA; J gene: TRBJ2-7; CDR3 protein: CASSQGQGSYEQYF; CDR3 DNA: TGTGCCAGCAGCCAAGGACAGGGGTCCTACGAGCAGTACTTC